Each of the 11 T cell receptor beta chains below was sequenced from the same sample in a study of cytomegalovirus exposure and HLA in healthy donors. With 60 Vbeta and 13 Jbeta primers, the PCR was carried out. Clones were read by immunoSEQ multiplex PCR, and TCRdb kept only the in-frame ones, dropping some. The sample lists 95,000 to 110,000 clones, about 85% occurring once. Material: PBMCs. These receptors were obtained from a man younger than 40 in good health and CMV-seronegative.

The chain has TRBV6-6 and TRBJ2-1, with D maybe TRBD2 (7 bases). This CDR3 contains 13 residues. Germline V gene lookup returns CDR1 MNHNY and CDR2 SVGAGI (reference sequence). V shed 10 bases and J shed 8 bases, with 18 bases lying between them. The CDR3 region has the DNA TGTGCCACCAAAGGGGGGGCCGTAGATGAGCAGTTCTTC. Its protein is CATKGGAVDEQFF.

The rearrangement uses TRBV27 and TRBJ2-2; D is uncertain. Per germline, CDR1 MNHEY and CDR2 SMNVEV (reference sequence). The CDR3 is 12 residues long. V lost 4 bases to trimming and J lost 7 bases, with 7 bases between them. CDR3: CASSSPVGELFF. CDR3 coding DNA: TGTGCCAGCAGTTCCCCCGTCGGGGAGCTGTTTTTT.

This chain uses TRBV11-2 with TRBJ2-7, with D tentatively TRBD1 (5 bases). Germline V gene sequence: CDR1 SGHAT, CDR2 FQNNGV. The ends were cut back, 1 base at V and 2 bases at J, with 9 bases in the middle. The CDR3 has 14 residues. The CDR3 DNA is TGTGCCAGCAGCTTAGTGGACACCCCCTACGAGCAGTACTTC. Its translation: CASSLVDTPYEQYF.

J is TRBJ2-7 and V is TRBV7-8; the match to TRBD2 covers 10 bases. CDR1 is SGHVS and CDR2 is FQNEAQ in the germline V gene. The CDR3 contains 15 residues. The trim removed 5 bases at V and 4 bases at J, leaving 8 bases unmatched. The CDR3 DNA reads as TGTGCCAGCAGCCCAACTAGCGGGATTAGGTACGAGCAGTACTTC. This codes for CASSPTSGIRYEQYF.

The chain is built from TRBV15 and TRBJ2-1; 8 bases match TRBD1. The V gene end was trimmed by 1 base and the J gene end by 1 base; junction bases not matched to a gene: 0. The length of the CDR3 is 15 residues. Germline assignment: CDR1 LNHNV and CDR2 YYDKDF (reference sequence). The CDR3 nucleotides read TGTGCCACCAGCAGAGGACAGGGGTCCTACAATGAGCAGTTCTTC. It yields the protein CATSRGQGSYNEQFF.

V gene TRBV6-5 combines with J gene TRBJ1-6, with D uncertain. Germline V CDR1 and CDR2: MNHEY, SVGAGI. The V gene lost 6 bases and the J gene lost 5 bases, with 14 bases spanning the gap. The CDR3 is 15 residues long. The chain's CDR3 is CASRPDRGNNSPLHF. The DNA for the CDR3 is TGTGCCAGCAGGCCAGACCGCGGGAATAATTCACCCCTCCACTTT.

This rearrangement joins TRBV5-5 to TRBJ2-5; D gene uncertain. The germline V gene encodes CDR1 SGHKS and CDR2 YYEKEE (reference sequence). Trimming removed 0 bases from V and 3 bases from J, with 6 bases in between. CDR3 length equals 13 residues. In DNA, the CDR3 is TGTGCCAGCAGCTTGGGAGGAAAAGAGACCCAGTACTTC. Protein product: CASSLGGKETQYF.

The genes are TRBV20-1 and TRBJ1-1; D unclear. This CDR3 comprises 11 residues. V was clipped by 5 bases and J by 6 bases, with 10 bases between them. Germline CDR1 DFQATT, CDR2 SNEGSKA (reference sequence). CDR3 amino acids: CSAQGGPEAFF. For the CDR3, the DNA is TGCAGTGCTCAAGGAGGTCCTGAAGCTTTCTTT.

The chain has TRBV7-9 and TRBJ1-2; D unresolved. Germline CDR1 is SEHNR and CDR2 is FQNEAQ (reference sequence). This CDR3 spans 16 amino acids. V was cut by 5 bases and J by 4 bases, with 20 bases left in between. The CDR3 here is CASSPGQATTAYGYTF. CDR3 sequence (DNA): TGTGCCAGCAGCCCCGGCCAGGCCACAACAGCCTATGGCTACACCTTC.

The chain recombines TRBV11-2 with TRBJ1-1; D is possibly TRBD1 (6 bases). The length of the CDR3 is 14 residues. Germline V gives CDR1 SGHAT, CDR2 FQNNGV. The V end was cut by 5 bases, the J end by 0 bases, with 10 bases between. The CDR3 DNA reads as TGTGCCAGCAGCGAGGCAGGGGTGAACACTGAAGCTTTCTTT. Encoded protein: CASSEAGVNTEAFF.

The chain uses TRBV5-1 and TRBJ2-7; D might be TRBD1 (6 bases). Germline V gene lookup returns CDR1 SGHRS and CDR2 YFSETQ. The CDR3 is 12 amino acids. Trimming took off 4 bases at V and 5 bases at J, with 10 bases between the two ends. CDR3 in DNA: TGCGCCAGCAGCCCTAACAGGGACGAGCAGTACTTC. This sequence encodes CASSPNRDEQYF.